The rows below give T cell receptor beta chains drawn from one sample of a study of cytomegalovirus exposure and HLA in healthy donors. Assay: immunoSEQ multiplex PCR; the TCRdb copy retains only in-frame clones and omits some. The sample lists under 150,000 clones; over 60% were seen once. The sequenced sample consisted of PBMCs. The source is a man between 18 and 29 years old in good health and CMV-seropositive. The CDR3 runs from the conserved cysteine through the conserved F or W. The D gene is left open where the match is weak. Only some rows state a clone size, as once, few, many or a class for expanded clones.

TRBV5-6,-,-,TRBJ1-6,TGTGCCAGCGGCTTGGGTAGCGCGGTTAATTCACCCCTCCACTTT,CASGLGSAVNSPLHF
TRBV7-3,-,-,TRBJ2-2,TGTGCCAGCAGCTTATCTGCCGGGGAGCTGTTTTTT,CASSLSAGELFF
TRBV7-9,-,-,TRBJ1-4,TGTGCCAGCAGCTTAGAAAGGGCAGGGAATGAAAAACTGTTTTTT,CASSLERAGNEKLFF
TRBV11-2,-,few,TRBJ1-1,TGTGCCAGCACCAGGGGTGAGGGCTTTGAAGCTTTCTTT,CASTRGEGFEAFF
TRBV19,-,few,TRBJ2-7,TGTGCCAGTAGTGCCAGCGGAGACTACGAGCAGTACTTC,CASSASGDYEQYF
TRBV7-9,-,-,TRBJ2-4,TGTGCCAGCAGCTTTGCAGGTGGGGGGAACATTCAGTACTTC,CASSFAGGGNIQYF
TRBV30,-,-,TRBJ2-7,TGTGCCTGGAGTGGGGGCGGGGATGTGCAGTACTTC,CAWSGGGDVQYF
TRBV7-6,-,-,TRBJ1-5,TGTGCCAGCAGCTTAGGTCCTAATCAGCCCCAGCATTTT,CASSLGPNQPQHF
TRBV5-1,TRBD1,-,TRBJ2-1,TGCGCCAGCAGCGTCGGTCCAGGGGGTGAGCAGTTCTTC,CASSVGPGGEQFF
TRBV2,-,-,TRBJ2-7,TGTGCCAGCAGTGACAGGCCGAGCTCCTACGAGCAGTACTTC,CASSDRPSSYEQYF
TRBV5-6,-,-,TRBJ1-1,TGTGCCAGCAGCTTGGGGGGGCCGGGCACTGAAGCTTTCTTT,CASSLGGPGTEAFF
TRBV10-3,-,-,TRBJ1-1,TGTGCCATCAGTGAGTCAGCCTCAGAAGCTTTCTTT,CAISESASEAFF
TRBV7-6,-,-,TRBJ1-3,TGTGCCAGCAGCTTATTGTTGTCTGCAGGGGTTGGAAACACCATATATTTT,CASSLLLSAGVGNTIYF
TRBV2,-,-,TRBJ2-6,TGTGCCAGCAGTCTGGAGTCCTCTGGGGCCAACGTCCTGACTTTC,CASSLESSGANVLTF
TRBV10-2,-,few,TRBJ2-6,TGCGCCAGCAGTGAGTCAGGGGGCTCTGGGGCCAACGTCCTGACTTTC,CASSESGGSGANVLTF
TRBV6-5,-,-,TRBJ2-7,TGTGCCAGCAGCCTCACAGGGTCCTACGAGCAGTACTTC,CASSLTGSYEQYF
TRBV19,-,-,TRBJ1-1,TGTGCCAGTAGTTTTAAGGCGGGGACTGAAGCTTTCTTT,CASSFKAGTEAFF
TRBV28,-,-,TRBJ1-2,TGTGCCAGCAGTTTAAGGTCCGGGGGGAGCTACACCTTC,CASSLRSGGSYTF
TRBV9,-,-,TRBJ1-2,TGTGCCAGCAGCCCACGAAGACAGAATGGCTACACCTTC,CASSPRRQNGYTF
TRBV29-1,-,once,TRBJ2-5,TGCAGCGTTGTCTTTGGCGGGGGACAAGGTGGGACCCAGTACTTC,CSVVFGGGQGGTQYF
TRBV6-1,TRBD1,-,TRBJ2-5,TGTGCCAGCAGTGGGGACAGGGGATGGCGGGAGACCCAGTACTTC,CASSGDRGWRETQYF
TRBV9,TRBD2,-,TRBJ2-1,TGTGCCAGCAGTGTTGGCGGGGGGACCACCACCCGCGGGCAGTTCTTC,CASSVGGGTTTRGQFF
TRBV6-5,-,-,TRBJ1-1,TGTGCCAGCAGTCTCGGGGGGATGAACACTGAAGCTTTCTTT,CASSLGGMNTEAFF
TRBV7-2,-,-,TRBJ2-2,TGTGCCAGCAGCTTAGTAGCGACTAACACCGGGGAGCTGTTTTTT,CASSLVATNTGELFF
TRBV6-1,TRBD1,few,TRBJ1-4,TGTGCCAGCAGGGGGACAGGCAGTAGGCTGTTTTTT,CASRGTGSRLFF
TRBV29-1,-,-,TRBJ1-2,TGCAGCGTTGAGATCCGGGGAGGGGGCTATGGCTACACCTTC,CSVEIRGGGYGYTF
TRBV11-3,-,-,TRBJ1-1,TGTGCCAGCAGCCTAGTTATAGGGGGTTGGGCTTTCTTT,CASSLVIGGWAFF
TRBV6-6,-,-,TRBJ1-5,TGTGCCAGCAGTGGCGGACTTGGCAATCAGCCCCAGCATTTT,CASSGGLGNQPQHF
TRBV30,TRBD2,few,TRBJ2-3,TGTGCCTGGAGTGTAGGGACTAGCGGGGGTAGCACAGATACGCAGTATTTT,CAWSVGTSGGSTDTQYF
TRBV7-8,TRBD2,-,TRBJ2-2,TGTGCCAGCAGCCATTCGTCGACTAGCGGAAACACCGGGGAGCTGTTTTTT,CASSHSSTSGNTGELFF
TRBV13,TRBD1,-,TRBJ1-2,TGTGCCAGCAGCCTAAGACAGGGTAATGGCTACACCTTC,CASSLRQGNGYTF
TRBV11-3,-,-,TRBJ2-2,TGTGCCAGCAGCTTAGTCCACCAGGGTGGAACCGGGGAGCTGTTTTTT,CASSLVHQGGTGELFF
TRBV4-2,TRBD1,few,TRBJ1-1,TGTGCCAGCAGCCCCCAGGGGGGTTTGTCGGGTAAGAACACTGAAGCTTTCTTT,CASSPQGGLSGKNTEAFF
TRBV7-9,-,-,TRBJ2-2,TGTGCCAGCAGCTTACGAGGACTGGCCGGGGAGCTGTTTTTT,CASSLRGLAGELFF
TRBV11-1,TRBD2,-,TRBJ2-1,TGTGCCAGCGTCGACGGCGGGAGCAATGAGCAGTTCTTC,CASVDGGSNEQFF
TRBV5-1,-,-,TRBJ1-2,TGCGCCGTCAGGCTTTCAACAGGGGGCTACACCTTC,CAVRLSTGGYTF
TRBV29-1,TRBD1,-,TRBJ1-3,TGCAGCGCCCGGGACAGGGGAAACACCATATATTTT,CSARDRGNTIYF
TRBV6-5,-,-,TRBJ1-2,TGTGCCAGCTCCGACTCGTCCGGGTTTCTAGGCTACACCTTC,CASSDSSGFLGYTF
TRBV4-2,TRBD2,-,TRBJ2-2,TGTGCCAGCAGCCCACAGAAGACTAGCGGGCGGCCCGGGGAGCTGTTTTTT,CASSPQKTSGRPGELFF
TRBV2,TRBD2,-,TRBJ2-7,TGTGCCACCTTAGCGGGGCCAGGCTCCTACGAGCAGTACTTC,CATLAGPGSYEQYF
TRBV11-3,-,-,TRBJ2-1,TGTGCCAGCAGCTCGGAGGAATCTTACAATGAGCAGTTCTTC,CASSSEESYNEQFF
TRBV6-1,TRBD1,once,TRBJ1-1,TGTGCCAGCAGTGGAGAGACAGGGTTTCAAACTGAAGCTTTCTTT,CASSGETGFQTEAFF
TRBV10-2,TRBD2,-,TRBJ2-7,TGCGCCACCAAATCGGGGGGCGAGCAGTACTTC,CATKSGGEQYF
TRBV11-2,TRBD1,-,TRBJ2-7,TGTGCCAGCAGCTTGGGGACAGGGGGCATGGCATCCTACGAGCAGTACTTC,CASSLGTGGMASYEQYF
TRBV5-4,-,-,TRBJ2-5,TGTGCCAGCAGCCCGGGACACCTCCAAGAGACCCAGTACTTC,CASSPGHLQETQYF
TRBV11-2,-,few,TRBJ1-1,TGTGCCAGCAGCGAGGCCATGAACACTGAAGCTTTCTTT,CASSEAMNTEAFF
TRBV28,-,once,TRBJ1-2,TGTGCCAGCAGAATAGGGGTGGGGGGCTACACCTTC,CASRIGVGGYTF
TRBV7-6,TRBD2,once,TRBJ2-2,TGTGCCAGCAGCTTAGCTAGCGGGGTCTTCACCGGGGAGCTGTTTTTT,CASSLASGVFTGELFF
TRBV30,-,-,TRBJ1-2,TGTGCCTCTCCCCTCTATGGCTACACCTTC,CASPLYGYTF
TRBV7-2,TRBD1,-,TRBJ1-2,TGTGCCAGCAGCCTCAAGCCTAATTGGGCCGGGACAGCAGATGGCTACACCTTC,CASSLKPNWAGTADGYTF
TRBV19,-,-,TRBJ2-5,TGTGCCAGTAAAGGCGCAGGGTTACAAGAGACCCAGTACTTC,CASKGAGLQETQYF
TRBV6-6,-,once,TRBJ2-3,TGTGCCAGCAGTTACGAGCGGAGCACAGATACGCAGTATTTT,CASSYERSTDTQYF
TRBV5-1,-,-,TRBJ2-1,TGCGCCAGCAGCTTGGTGGTGGGGCAGGGGGGTAGTGAGCAGTTCTTC,CASSLVVGQGGSEQFF
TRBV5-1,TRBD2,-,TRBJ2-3,TGCGCCAGCAGCTTGGAGGCGCGGGGGGGCGTCACTAGCACAGATACGCAGTATTTT,CASSLEARGGVTSTDTQYF
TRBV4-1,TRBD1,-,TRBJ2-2,TGCGCCAGCAGCCAAGTGGGGACAGGGGCGGCCGGGGAGCTGTTTTTT,CASSQVGTGAAGELFF
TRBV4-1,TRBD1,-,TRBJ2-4,TGCGCCAGCAGCCAAGTGCGAGACAGGGGAAACATTCAGTACTTC,CASSQVRDRGNIQYF
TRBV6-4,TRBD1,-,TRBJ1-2,TGTGCCAGCAGTGACTCGGAGGGCAGGGGGTCGAATGGCTACACCTTC,CASSDSEGRGSNGYTF
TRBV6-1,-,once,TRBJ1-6,TGTGCCAGCAGTGAAAATCCCAGTTATAATTCACCCCTCCACTTT,CASSENPSYNSPLHF